This TCR beta chain originates from a study of cytomegalovirus exposure and HLA in healthy donors. In the case of this clone: Antigen: not known.

Study findings and constraints: In a later analysis, a missense DCLRE1C variant was linked to TCR beta V- and J-gene trimming. There were some V segments, including TRBV6-2 and TRBV6-3, excluded as indistinguishable. The authors assumed roughly uniform sequencing depth across donors for presence/absence analyses. In an earlier analysis, about 87% or about 30%: the productive usage of most TCR beta V segments.

The CDR3 is made up of 17 amino acids. V shed 4 bases and J shed 4 bases, with 21 bases lying between them. Per the germline V gene, CDR1 is SEHNR and CDR2 is FQNEAQ (reference sequence). PCR primers comprised 60 Vbeta and 13 Jbeta primers. The assay was immunoSEQ multiplex PCR, and TCRdb's table has in-frame clones only and misses some. In the table there are 130,000 or so clones, over 50% of which are singletons. The sequence was collected from a middle-aged woman in good health and CMV-seropositive. The V and J genes are TRBV7-9 and TRBJ2-3; D possibly corresponds to TRBD1 (6 bases). Sequencing used PBMCs. CDR3 bases: TGTGCCAGCAGCTCCCCTACACTATTAGACAGGCCAGATACGCAGTATTTT. Translating gives CASSSPTLLDRPDTQYF.